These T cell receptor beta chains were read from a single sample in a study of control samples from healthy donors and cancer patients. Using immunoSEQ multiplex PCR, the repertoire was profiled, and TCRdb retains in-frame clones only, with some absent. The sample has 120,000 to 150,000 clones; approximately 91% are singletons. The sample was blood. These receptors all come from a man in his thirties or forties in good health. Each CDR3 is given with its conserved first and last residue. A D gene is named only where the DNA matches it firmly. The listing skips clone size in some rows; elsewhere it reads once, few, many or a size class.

CASSPGQGYEQYF,TGTGCCAGCAGTCCTGGACAGGGGTACGAGCAGTACTTC,NA,TRBJ2-7,TRBV27,TRBD1,13
CASSSTSGGAETQYF,TGTGCCAGCAGCTCGACTAGCGGGGGCGCGGAGACCCAGTACTTC,NA,TRBJ2-5,TRBV11-2,TRBD2,15
CASSYGQYQPQHF,TGTGCCAGCAGCTACGGACAGTACCAGCCCCAGCATTTT,NA,TRBJ1-5,TRBV7-2,NA,13
CASSRPGLAGSTDTQYF,TGTGCCAGCAGCCGCCCCGGACTAGCGGGAAGCACAGATACGCAGTATTTT,NA,TRBJ2-3,TRBV3-1/TRBV3-2,TRBD2,17
CSVAPGYTHSSYEQYF,TGCAGCGTTGCCCCAGGATATACTCATTCCTCCTACGAGCAGTACTTC,NA,TRBJ2-7,TRBV29-1,NA,16
CASSTRLAGAYNEQFF,TGTGCCAGCAGTACCCGTCTAGCGGGAGCCTACAATGAGCAGTTCTTC,NA,TRBJ2-1,TRBV27,TRBD2,16
CASSLGPTRGEKLFF,TGTGCCAGCAGCTTGGGCCCAACGAGGGGTGAAAAACTGTTTTTT,once,TRBJ1-4,TRBV5-6,NA,15
CASSRGQNEKLFF,TGTGCCAGCAGCCGGGGCCAGAATGAAAAACTGTTTTTT,NA,TRBJ1-4,TRBV7-2,NA,13
CASSPTPRRSGGYTF,TGTGCCAGCAGTCCCACCCCTCGACGGAGTGGTGGCTACACCTTC,NA,TRBJ1-2,TRBV6-5,NA,15
CASAGGDRDTQYF,TGTGCCAGCGCGGGGGGGGACCGAGATACGCAGTATTTT,NA,TRBJ2-3,TRBV6-4,TRBD2,13
CSVTGISEKLFF,TGCAGCGTTACAGGGATCAGCGAAAAACTGTTTTTT,NA,TRBJ1-4,TRBV29-1,NA,12
CASSLLGQGGLQTQYF,TGTGCCAGCAGTTTACTGGGGCAGGGAGGTCTGCAGACCCAGTACTTC,NA,TRBJ2-5,TRBV27,NA,16
CASSLKGENEKLFF,TGCGCCAGCAGCTTGAAAGGGGAAAATGAAAAACTGTTTTTT,NA,TRBJ1-4,TRBV5-1,NA,14
CASSYSRTNEKLFF,TGTGCCAGCAGTTACTCGAGAACTAATGAAAAACTGTTTTTT,NA,TRBJ1-4,TRBV6-2/TRBV6-3,NA,14
CASRYRGGGKNIQYF,TGTGCCAGCAGGTACAGGGGAGGGGGTAAAAACATTCAGTACTTC,NA,TRBJ2-4,TRBV28,NA,15
CASSERDRIQETQYF,TGTGCCAGCAGTGAAAGGGACAGGATACAAGAGACCCAGTACTTC,once,TRBJ2-5,TRBV6-1,TRBD1,15
CASSDLAGGFDNEQFF,TGTGCCAGCAGCGACCTAGCGGGAGGGTTTGACAATGAGCAGTTCTTC,once,TRBJ2-1,TRBV5-4,TRBD2,16
CASSFEAGGDNEQFF,TGTGCCAGCAGCTTTGAAGCGGGGGGAGACAATGAGCAGTTCTTC,NA,TRBJ2-1,TRBV5-4,TRBD2,15
CASSLDRVRYGYTF,TGTGCCAGCAGCTTAGACAGGGTGCGCTATGGCTACACCTTC,NA,TRBJ1-2,TRBV11-2,NA,14
CASETSGVSKNIQYF,TGTGCCAGCGAAACTAGCGGGGTGTCCAAAAACATTCAGTACTTC,NA,TRBJ2-4,TRBV6-5,TRBD2,15
CASSIKGGTYEQYF,TGTGCCAGTAGTATTAAAGGCGGCACCTACGAGCAGTACTTC,once,TRBJ2-7,TRBV19,NA,14
CASSLAGGAYEQYF,TGTGCCAGCAGCTTGGCAGGGGGCGCCTACGAGCAGTACTTC,NA,TRBJ2-7,TRBV5-4,TRBD1,14
CASSAWTSGEYEQYF,TGCGCCAGCAGCGCATGGACTAGCGGGGAGTACGAGCAGTACTTC,NA,TRBJ2-7,TRBV5-1,TRBD2,15
CASSFRYMNTEAFF,TGTGCCAGCAGCTTTCGTTACATGAACACTGAAGCTTTCTTT,NA,TRBJ1-1,TRBV5-5,NA,14
CASSLGGGGSGELFF,TGTGCCAGCAGCCTGGGAGGTGGGGGTTCCGGGGAGCTGTTTTTT,NA,TRBJ2-2,TRBV7-2,NA,15
CASSAGDYGYTF,TGTGCCAGCAGCGCAGGGGACTATGGCTACACCTTC,NA,TRBJ1-2,TRBV7-2,NA,12
CASSVTTSSPADTQYF,TGTGCCAGCAGCGTTACGACTAGCTCCCCGGCAGATACGCAGTATTTT,once,TRBJ2-3,TRBV9,TRBD2,16
CASSDRDRGHEQFF,TGTGCCAGCAGCGACCGGGACAGGGGTCATGAGCAGTTCTTC,NA,TRBJ2-1,TRBV11-3,TRBD1,14
CASSKKGDRPNQPQHF,TGTGCCAGCAGCAAAAAGGGAGACAGACCCAATCAGCCCCAGCATTTT,NA,TRBJ1-5,TRBV21-1,NA,16
CASSSGQPGIYGYTF,TGTGCCAGCAGCTCGGGACAGCCAGGGATCTATGGCTACACCTTC,NA,TRBJ1-2,TRBV7-2,TRBD1,15
CASSQGRQYGGYTF,TGCGCCAGCAGCCAAGGGCGTCAGTACGGGGGCTACACCTTC,NA,TRBJ1-2,TRBV4-3,NA,14
CASSVALAGGASYNEQFF,TGTGCCAGCAGCGTAGCCCTCGCAGGGGGGGCATCCTACAATGAGCAGTTCTTC,NA,TRBJ2-1,TRBV9,NA,18
CASSSPQGAPDTQYF,TGTGCCAGCAGCTCTCCACAGGGGGCACCAGATACGCAGTATTTT,few,TRBJ2-3,TRBV5-4,TRBD1,15
CASSPTAGNQPQHF,TGTGCCAGCTCCCCCACAGCTGGCAATCAGCCCCAGCATTTT,once,TRBJ1-5,TRBV18,NA,14
CASSQGPAGEKFNEQFF,TGTGCCAGCAGCCAAGGGCCAGCGGGGGAGAAATTCAATGAGCAGTTCTTC,NA,TRBJ2-1,TRBV3-1/TRBV3-2,TRBD2,17
CASSQSAGANTGELFF,TGCGCCAGCAGCCAATCAGCGGGAGCGAACACCGGGGAGCTGTTTTTT,NA,TRBJ2-2,TRBV4-3,TRBD2,16
CASSDGAGGSTDTQYF,TGTGCCAGCAGTGACGGAGCGGGGGGGAGCACAGATACGCAGTATTTT,NA,TRBJ2-3,TRBV6-4,TRBD2,16
CASSPAAASAYNEQFF,TGTGCCAGTAGCCCCGCGGCAGCATCCGCCTACAATGAGCAGTTCTTC,NA,TRBJ2-1,TRBV19,NA,16
CATSDAKGQGNGYTF,TGTGCCACCAGTGATGCGAAAGGACAGGGGAATGGCTACACCTTC,NA,TRBJ1-2,TRBV24-1,TRBD1,15
CASSDLGYSGRQTQYF,TGTGCCAGCAGTGACCTCGGGTACAGCGGGAGACAGACCCAGTACTTC,NA,TRBJ2-5,TRBV25-1,TRBD2,16
CASSLTRAESSPLHF,TGTGCCAGCAGCTTAACAAGGGCAGAATCATCACCCCTCCACTTT,NA,TRBJ1-6,TRBV7-3,NA,15
CATFQRQGAYEQYF,TGTGCCACCTTCCAACGACAGGGAGCCTACGAGCAGTACTTC,NA,TRBJ2-7,TRBV6-6,TRBD1,14
CASRFYGANTGELFF,TGTGCCAGCAGGTTTTACGGGGCGAACACCGGGGAGCTGTTTTTT,NA,TRBJ2-2,TRBV2,NA,15
CATSDRSAPYNEQFF,TGTGCCACCAGTGACAGGTCGGCCCCCTACAATGAGCAGTTCTTC,NA,TRBJ2-1,TRBV24-1,NA,15
CATRGGPEGARGYTF,TGTGCCACGAGGGGGGGCCCCGAGGGGGCGCGGGGCTACACCTTC,NA,TRBJ1-2,TRBV2,TRBD1,15
CASSSRASYEQYF,TGTGCCAGCAGCTCCAGGGCCTCCTACGAGCAGTACTTC,few,TRBJ2-7,TRBV5-6,NA,13
CASSDRGSQETQYF,TGTGCCAGCAGTGACAGGGGCTCCCAAGAGACCCAGTACTTC,NA,TRBJ2-5,TRBV6-2/TRBV6-3,TRBD1,14
CASSSGGSSYNEQFF,TGTGCCAGCAGCTCGGGGGGTAGCTCCTACAATGAGCAGTTCTTC,NA,TRBJ2-1,TRBV11-3,TRBD2,15
CASSSGQSSYNEQFF,TGTGCCAGCAGCTCGGGACAGAGCTCCTACAATGAGCAGTTCTTC,NA,TRBJ2-1,TRBV11-1,TRBD1,15
CASSYGTGKNTPLHF,TGTGCCAGCAGTTACGGGACAGGGAAGAACACACCCCTCCACTTT,NA,TRBJ1-6,TRBV6-2/TRBV6-3,TRBD1,15
CASSRGTSTDTQYF,TGTGCCAGCAGCCGGGGGACTAGCACAGATACGCAGTATTTT,NA,TRBJ2-3,TRBV7-8,NA,14
CASSAPLVGTETQYF,TGTGCCAGCAGCGCCCCTCTAGTTGGTACCGAGACCCAGTACTTC,once,TRBJ2-5,TRBV5-6,NA,15
CASSPGTFTEAFF,TGTGCCAGCAGCCCGGGGACATTCACTGAAGCTTTCTTT,few,TRBJ1-1,TRBV6-5,NA,13
CASSRTRGSGYTF,TGTGCCAGCAGTCGGACCCGGGGTAGCGGCTACACCTTC,NA,TRBJ1-2,TRBV6-5,NA,13
CASSYFRPTQGVAFF,TGTGCCAGCAGTTATTTCAGGCCGACACAAGGCGTTGCTTTCTTT,once,TRBJ1-1,TRBV6-2/TRBV6-3,NA,15
CASSRPGQGGEQYF,TGTGCCAGTAGCAGGCCGGGACAGGGGGGTGAGCAGTACTTC,NA,TRBJ2-7,TRBV19,TRBD1,14
CASSLIGTPNTEAFF,TGTGCCAGCAGCTTGATAGGGACACCGAACACTGAAGCTTTCTTT,NA,TRBJ1-1,TRBV11-2,NA,15
CAWGVGVNEQYF,TGTGCCTGGGGAGTTGGGGTAAACGAGCAGTACTTC,NA,TRBJ2-7,TRBV30,NA,12